A single TCR beta chain is shown here with its context. Its antigen remains unknown. This specimen comes from a study of type 1 regulatory T cells. General study points: Compared with non-type 1 regulatory T cells, type 1 regulatory T cells showed a more restricted TCR repertoire.

TCRdb reanalysed the reads using MiXCR and keeps one entry per CDR3 protein. The sample includes approximately 77,000 distinct CDR3 sequences, less than 25% of them seen just once. The sample taken for sequencing was cultured type 1 regulatory T (Tr1) cells, either the whole culture or a sorted fraction (not recorded which). The clonotype comes from a human donor in good health.

The chain's CDR3 is CASSLIVGTNTGELFF. The CDR3 DNA reads as TGTGCCAGCAGCTTAATTGTGGGGACGAACACCGGGGAGCTGTTTTTT. The chain combines TRBV11-2 with TRBJ2-2, with unresolved D. Trimming took 2 bases from V and 0 from J, leaving 10 bases between them. This CDR3 has 16 amino acids. The germline V gene encodes CDR1 SGHAT and CDR2 FQNNGV.